This T cell receptor (beta chain) came from a study of cytomegalovirus exposure and HLA in healthy donors. Looking at the study overall: Of all 398 donors who were genotyped, roughly 81% belonged to the Caucasian-associated ancestry cluster. Study findings and constraints: Later on, an analysis tied around 17,000 TCR beta sequences to HLA alleles at 0.05 false discovery rate.

PCR primers comprised 60 Vbeta and 13 Jbeta primers. Some clones are missing from TCRdb's copy, which holds only in-frame ones; the method was immunoSEQ multiplex PCR. The table includes some 150,000 clones, about 75% detected once. Per the germline V gene, CDR1 is MRHNA and CDR2 is SNTAGT. V lost 0 bases, J lost 6 bases, and 6 bases lay in between. This CDR3 spans 14 amino acids. A word on this clone: Its antigen is unidentified.

Sequencing was performed on PBMCs. This TCR was recovered from a woman aged 40 to 50 in good health and CMV-seronegative. The chain combines TRBV6-4 with TRBJ2-6; no clear D gene. CDR3: CASSDSSKANVLTF. The CDR3 DNA reads as TGTGCCAGCAGTGACTCGTCAAAGGCCAACGTCCTGACTTTC.